A single sample gave rise to the 15 T cell receptor beta chains below, sequenced in a study of blood T cell repertoires in COVID-19. Data came from immunoSEQ multiplex PCR; TCRdb stores just in-frame clones and leaves some out. The data show roughly 440,000 clones, approximately 89% seen once. Material for sequencing was peripheral blood. The receptors derive from a woman in her forties or fifties with COVID-19, enrolled during active disease.

J is TRBJ2-3 and V is TRBV7-2, with a tentative D call TRBD2 (6 bases). Germline V CDR1 and CDR2: SGHTA, FQGNSA. There are 12 residues in the CDR3. With 5 bases removed from V and 9 bases from J, the gap between germline ends came to 12 bases. The CDR3 reads CASSRPRGTQYF. CDR3 bases: TGTGCCAGCAGCCGTCCTCGGGGGACGCAGTATTTT.

As for this clone: Other DNA sequences from this sample encode an identical CDR3 as well. The rearrangement joins TRBV5-1 to TRBJ1-1; D remains unclear. Germline V lookup: CDR1 SGHRS, CDR2 YFSETQ. V lost 4 bases and J 2 bases, leaving 12 bases between the germline ends. The CDR3 is 14 residues long. The CDR3 sequence is CASSLQNVNTEAFF. CDR3 DNA sequence: TGCGCCAGCAGCCTCCAGAACGTAAACACTGAAGCTTTCTTT.

V and J are TRBV19 and TRBJ1-6; D is ambiguous. The V and J ends lost 8 bases and 4 bases respectively, with 15 bases between them. CDR1 LNHDA and CDR2 SQIVND come from the germline V gene (reference sequence). The length of the CDR3 is 15 residues. As DNA, the CDR3 is TGTGCCAGTGCCCCCATGAGAGGGTATAATTCACCCCTCCACTTT. It is translated as CASAPMRGYNSPLHF.

This clone was observed a handful of times. The chain recombines TRBV12-3 or TRBV12-4 with TRBJ1-3; perhaps TRBD1 as D (6 bases). The CDR3 runs to 13 residues. V lost 5 bases and J 4 bases, leaving 9 bases between the germline ends. CDR3 nucleotide sequence: TGTGCCAGCAGTCCCACAGGGGGAAACACCATATATTTT. Protein sequence: CASSPTGGNTIYF.

The chain has TRBV5-3 and TRBJ1-2, with TRBD1 matching over 12 bases. TRBV5-3 is sorted into the ORF group, with uncertain function. The CDR3 is made up of 18 amino acids. J lost 4 bases, V lost 0 bases, and 10 bases had no gene match. CDR3 loop: CARSLVDLGTGGGYGYTF. DNA of the CDR3: TGTGCCAGAAGCTTGGTTGACTTGGGGACAGGGGGCGGCTATGGCTACACCTTC.

A note on this clone: Other DNA sequences of this sample code for an identical CDR3. V and J are TRBV5-1 and TRBJ1-5; D possibly corresponds to TRBD1 (5 bases). This CDR3 is built from 13 residues. Germline CDR1 and CDR2: SGHRS and YFSETQ. Trimming removed 0 bases from V and 6 bases from J, with 7 bases in between. The chain's CDR3 is CASSLGGGQPQHF. In DNA form, the CDR3 reads TGCGCCAGCAGCTTGGGGGGGGGTCAGCCCCAGCATTTT.

This clone was observed a handful of times. CDR3 in amino acids: CASSYSRQGGDEQYF. The CDR3 DNA reads as TGTGCCAGCAGTTACTCACGGCAGGGTGGCGACGAGCAGTACTTC. The V call is TRBV6-5, the J call TRBJ2-7, with a possible D match to TRBD1 (5 bases). CDR3 length: 15 amino acids. CDR1 MNHEY and CDR2 SVGAGI come from the germline V gene. With 0 bases removed from V and 5 bases from J, the gap between germline ends came to 14 bases.

The J gene is TRBJ2-2, the V gene TRBV7-3; 10 positions agree with TRBD1. This CDR3 has 14 residues. From germline, CDR1 is SGHTA and CDR2 FQGTGA. The junction had 4 bases not matched to a gene; V was cut back by 5 bases and J by 7 bases. CDR3 bases: TGTGCCAGCAGCCGGGGACAGGGGAACGGGGAGCTGTTTTTT. Protein product: CASSRGQGNGELFF.

This chain joins TRBV5-1 and TRBJ2-2, with 10 bases identical to TRBD1. V lost 4 bases to trimming and J lost 4 bases; unmatched junction nucleotides: 7. Germline V gives CDR1 SGHRS, CDR2 YFSETQ. The CDR3 runs 16 residues. In DNA form, the CDR3 reads TGCGCCAGCAGCCCCGTGACAGGGGGCAGCACCGGGGAGCTGTTTTTT. This sequence encodes CASSPVTGGSTGELFF.

V gene TRBV27 combines with J gene TRBJ1-2, with 12 positions matching TRBD1. V was pared by 4 bases and J by 7 bases, with 10 bases of the junction left unmatched. The germline gives CDR1 MNHEY, CDR2 SMNVEV (reference sequence). CDR3 length: 16 amino acids. The CDR3 reads CASSSGQGAPLGGYTF. CDR3 coding DNA: TGTGCCAGCAGTTCGGGACAGGGGGCGCCTTTGGGTGGCTACACCTTC.

This clone was seen a single time. This chain links TRBV19 with TRBJ1-2, with TRBD1 matching 8 bases. J was trimmed by 6 bases and V by 1 base; bases with no gene match: 7. Germline V gene data show CDR1 as LNHDA and CDR2 as SQIVND (reference sequence). The CDR3 extends over 15 amino acids. The DNA for the CDR3 is TGTGCCAGTAGTATAGTTTTGACAGGGGTGGATGGCTACACCTTC. Encoded protein: CASSIVLTGVDGYTF.

The chain is built from TRBV12-3 or TRBV12-4 and TRBJ1-1; D remains unclear. Trimming stripped 5 bases from V and 6 bases from J, with 13 bases between. The CDR3 spans 13 residues. The CDR3, as DNA: TGTGCCAGCAGTAATACAGATGGCCCTGAAGCTTTCTTT. Protein: CASSNTDGPEAFF.

This chain joins TRBV6-5 and TRBJ1-1, with D possibly TRBD1 on 6 matching bases. The CDR3 covers 16 residues. Trimming removed 0 bases at V and 1 base at J, with 12 bases between. Per the germline V gene, CDR1 is MNHEY and CDR2 is SVGAGI. Written as DNA, the CDR3 is TGTGCCAGCAGTTACTCTCGGGACACATCGAACACTGAAGCTTTCTTT. This gives the protein CASSYSRDTSNTEAFF.

J is TRBJ2-2 and V is TRBV4-1; D gene unclear. V was shortened by 4 bases and J by 0 bases, with 9 bases between the two germline ends. The CDR3 sequence is 15 residues long. Germline CDR1 MGHRA, CDR2 YSYEKL. CDR3 in DNA: TGCGCCAGCAGCCTTTTTCCAGCGAACACCGGGGAGCTGTTTTTT. The encoded protein is CASSLFPANTGELFF.

The rearrangement links TRBV15 to TRBJ1-3; D is possibly TRBD1 (5 bases). Deletions cut 3 bases from V and 0 bases from J, with 9 bases between. There are 15 residues in the CDR3. Germline V lookup: CDR1 LNHNV, CDR2 YYDKDF (reference sequence). The CDR3 loop reads CATSSQGSSGNTIYF. CDR3 nucleotide sequence: TGTGCCACCAGCAGCCAGGGTTCCTCTGGAAACACCATATATTTT.